The 22 T cell receptor beta chains in this list originate from one sample, sequenced in a study of patients and donors after allogeneic stem cell transplantation. TCRdb reprocessed the RT-PCR reads via MiXCR and lists one record per CDR3 protein. The sample consists of hundreds of thousands of distinct CDR3 sequences, 16% of them appearing once. The sequencing sample was made of blood, either unsorted or a sorted T cell fraction (not recorded which). The receptor source for this set is a human donor who was either an allogeneic HSCT recipient or a stem cell or donor lymphocyte infusion donor (not recorded which). It is not recorded whose cells these are; they may come from a transplant donor.

This rearrangement joins TRBV20-1 to TRBJ2-4; TRBD1 matches 10 bases. This CDR3 contains 12 residues. Germline V gene data show CDR1 as DFQATT and CDR2 as SNEGSKA (reference sequence). The trim removed 7 bases at V and 7 bases at J, leaving 4 bases unmatched. This CDR3 is CSGRDRGNIQYF. In nucleotides, the CDR3 is TGCAGTGGTCGGGACAGGGGTAACATTCAGTACTTC.

The sample holds a few counts of this clonotype. The gene calls are TRBV7-3 and TRBJ2-1; 8 bases map to TRBD2. Trimming removed 6 bases from V and 8 bases from J; junction bases left unmatched: 9. CDR1 is SGHTA, CDR2 FQGTGA, per germline. This CDR3 spans 14 amino acids. The CDR3 here is CASSSGGPIYEQFF. DNA of the CDR3: TGTGCCAGCAGTTCGGGGGGGCCTATTTATGAGCAGTTCTTC. Filled out from reference TRBV7-3 and TRBJ2-1, the complete variable domain reads GAGVSQTPSNKVTEKGKYVELRCDPISGHTALYWYRQSLGQGPEFLIYFQGTGAADDSGLPNDRFFAVRPEGSVSTLKIQRTERGDSAVYLCASSSGGPIYEQFFGPGTRLTVL.

This clonotype was seen only a few times. The chain employs TRBV11-2 and TRBJ2-7, with D perhaps TRBD1 (6 bases). Trimming shortened V by 5 bases and J by 0 bases, and 11 bases separated the two germline ends. This CDR3 has 14 amino acids. CDR1 and CDR2 from the germline V gene are SGHAT and FQNNGV. CDR3 protein: CASSPGTLSYEQYF. The CDR3 DNA reads TGTGCCAGCAGCCCCGGGACACTCTCCTACGAGCAGTACTTC.

This clonotype was observed a handful of times. V and J are TRBV5-1 and TRBJ1-2; possible D gene TRBD1, 6 bases. This CDR3 region has 12 residues. V dropped 3 bases and J dropped 8 bases, with 11 bases sitting between them. The V gene's germline CDR1 is SGHRS and CDR2 YFSETQ. The CDR3 DNA follows: TGCGCCAGCAGCTCCACAGGGAACGGCTACACCTTC. It codes for CASSSTGNGYTF.

This clonotype was detected only a few times. This sequence joins TRBV21-1 and TRBJ2-3; TRBD2 was called by the table and not checked on the DNA. TRBV21-1 is designated a pseudogene. The CDR3 is 16 amino acids. DNA of the CDR3: TGTGCCAGCAGCTCTCCCCTCAGCGGGGAAACAGATACGCAGTATTTT. Its protein product is CASSSPLSGETDTQYF.

This clonotype was seen only a few times. V gene TRBV27 combines with J gene TRBJ1-3; 7 positions agree with TRBD1. Trimming removed 6 bases from V and 4 bases from J; junction bases left unmatched: 9. Germline CDR1 MNHEY, CDR2 SMNVEV (reference sequence). The CDR3 is made up of 15 amino acids. CDR3 amino acids: CASSRQGGGGNTIYF. For the CDR3, the DNA is TGTGCCAGCAGCCGACAGGGAGGTGGAGGAAACACCATATATTTT.

This clonotype occurred a few times. This chain connects TRBV9 to TRBJ1-6, with D perhaps matching TRBD1 (5 bases). V was shortened by 2 bases and J by 6 bases, with 12 bases between the two germline ends. The CDR3 loop spans 15 amino acids. Germline CDR1 and CDR2: SGDLS and YYNGEE. CDR3 loop: CASSVQGLLNSPLHF. In DNA form, the CDR3 reads TGTGCCAGCAGCGTTCAGGGTCTTCTTAATTCACCCCTCCACTTT.

This clonotype was recorded a few times. J is TRBJ1-5 and V is TRBV19; possibly TRBD1 for D (5 bases). The CDR3 has 15 residues. With 4 bases removed from V and 6 bases from J, the gap between germline ends came to 16 bases. Germline V lookup: CDR1 LNHDA, CDR2 SQIVND (reference sequence). The CDR3 is CASSSDDRAIQPQHF. Written as DNA, the CDR3 is TGTGCCAGTAGTAGCGACGACAGAGCGATTCAGCCCCAGCATTTT.

The chain recombines TRBV20-1 with TRBJ2-7; 8 nucleotides agree with TRBD2. After removal of 0 bases from V and 3 bases from J, the junction contained 4 bases not matched to a gene. Germline values: CDR1 DFQATT, CDR2 SNEGSKA (reference sequence). CDR3 length equals 14 residues. The CDR3 is CSARDLGLGYEQYF. As DNA, the CDR3 is TGCAGTGCTAGAGATCTGGGACTAGGCTACGAGCAGTACTTC.

J is TRBJ1-5 and V is TRBV10-3; D may be TRBD1 (5 bases). The CDR3 consists of 15 residues. CDR1 is ENHRY, CDR2 SYGVKD, per germline. V gave up 4 bases and J gave up 1 base, with 11 bases separating them. The CDR3 nucleotides are TGTGCCATCAGTGGGGGCAGATTCAGCAATCAGCCCCAGCATTTT. Amino acids: CAISGGRFSNQPQHF.

In its sample, this clonotype was seen a few times. V gene TRBV5-5 combines with J gene TRBJ2-5; D is ambiguous. V was clipped by 4 bases and J by 0 bases, with 4 bases between them. The CDR3 consists of 12 residues. Germline V gives CDR1 SGHKS, CDR2 YYEKEE (reference sequence). The CDR3 spells CASSPDQETQYF. DNA of the CDR3: TGTGCCAGCAGCCCGGACCAAGAGACCCAGTACTTC.

This clonotype has a handful of counts. CDR3 nucleotides: TGTGCCAGCAGTTCATTCGACAGGGGGGGTTACGAGCAGTACTTC. Translated: CASSSFDRGGYEQYF. V usage is TRBV27 and J usage is TRBJ2-7, with 9 bases that match TRBD1. The CDR3 contains 15 residues. The V segment lost 4 bases and the J segment 4 bases; nucleotides outside the gene matches: 8. Germline V gene data show CDR1 as MNHEY and CDR2 as SMNVEV (reference sequence).

This clonotype was seen only a few times. This chain uses TRBV28 with TRBJ2-2; tentatively, D is TRBD1 or TRBD2 (6 bases each). CDR1 is MDHEN, CDR2 SYDVKM, per germline. The CDR3 is 15 amino acids. V lost 5 bases and J 4 bases, leaving 14 bases between the germline ends. The CDR3 DNA reads TGTGCCAGCAGTCGAGGGGGGATAGGCACCGGGGAGCTGTTTTTT. Amino acids: CASSRGGIGTGELFF.

This clonotype was detected only a few times. The J gene is TRBJ2-7, the V gene TRBV20-1; 8 bases agree with TRBD2. Losses at the gene ends were 5 bases for V and 3 bases for J; bases not matched to a gene: 9. The CDR3 extends over 14 amino acids. Germline V lookup: CDR1 DFQATT, CDR2 SNEGSKA (reference sequence). The chain's CDR3 is CSAVRLARFYEQYF. Here the CDR3 DNA reads TGCAGTGCTGTCAGACTAGCGAGATTCTACGAGCAGTACTTC.

The chain combines TRBV4-2 with TRBJ2-2; possibly TRBD2 for D (5 bases). Germline CDR1 and CDR2: LGHNA and YNFKEQ. This CDR3 is built from 19 residues. V was pared by 1 base and J by 8 bases, with 26 bases between. CDR3 residues: CASSQAIGRIAHLGGELFF. CDR3 nucleotide sequence: TGTGCCAGCAGCCAAGCAATAGGGAGAATAGCTCACCTAGGAGGGGAGCTGTTTTTT.

This clonotype has more than one count but fewer than ten. The J gene is TRBJ2-3, the V gene TRBV18; no definite D call. Trimming cost V 0 bases and J 0 bases, with 10 bases left between them. This CDR3 contains 16 residues. Germline-derived CDR1 and CDR2 are KGHSH and LQKENI. The CDR3 reads CASSPPGNPSTDTQYF. CDR3 sequence (DNA): TGTGCCAGCTCACCACCCGGCAATCCAAGCACAGATACGCAGTATTTT.

The V gene is TRBV9, the J gene TRBJ2-2; D may be TRBD2 (6 bases). The CDR3 runs to 13 residues. Between the trimmed V and J ends, which lost 3 bases and 5 bases, there was a span of 8 bases. Germline CDR1 reads SGDLS; CDR2 reads YYNGEE. CDR3 region: CASSAGGTGELFF. The CDR3 DNA reads TGTGCCAGCAGCGCCGGAGGGACCGGGGAGCTGTTTTTT.

This clonotype was seen a few times. This chain links TRBV6-2 or TRBV6-3 with TRBJ2-3; maybe TRBD2 (7 bases). CDR3 length equals 15 residues. Deletions cut 6 bases from V and 5 bases from J, with 18 bases between. Germline assignment: CDR1 MNHEY and CDR2 SVGEGT. Here the CDR3 reads CASRSHREGLDTQYF. In nucleotides, the CDR3 is TGTGCCAGCAGGTCCCACAGGGAGGGACTAGATACGCAGTATTTT.

This clonotype has more than one count but fewer than ten. The chain recombines TRBV5-1 with TRBJ1-1; TRBD1 might be the D (6 bases). From germline, CDR1 is SGHRS and CDR2 YFSETQ. Trimming cost V 4 bases and J 1 base, with 14 bases left between them. This CDR3 contains 15 residues. The chain's CDR3 is CASSTLDSPNTEAFF. Written as DNA, the CDR3 is TGCGCCAGCAGCACTTTGGACAGTCCGAACACTGAAGCTTTCTTT.

The chain joins TRBV19 to TRBJ1-1; D possibly corresponds to TRBD1 (5 bases). Germline V gene data show CDR1 as LNHDA and CDR2 as SQIVND (reference sequence). V lost 7 bases, J lost 0 bases, and 9 bases lay in between. The CDR3 length is 13 residues. In nucleotides, the CDR3 is TGTGCCAGTATGGGACGGATGAACACTGAAGCTTTCTTT. Its protein is CASMGRMNTEAFF. Full variable domain (missing parts from reference TRBV19 and TRBJ1-1): DGGITQSPKYLFRKEGQNVTLSCEQNLNHDAMYWYRQDPGQGLRLIYYSQIVNDFQKGDIAEGYSVSREKKESFPLTVTSAQKNPTAFYLCASMGRMNTEAFFGQGTRLTVV.

Ten or more counts support this clonotype. The chain is built from TRBV7-2 and TRBJ2-3; 8 bases align to TRBD2. The CDR3 length is 13 residues. CDR1 is SGHTA, CDR2 FQGNSA, per germline. V lost 5 bases and J lost 9; bases outside the gene matches: 7. The DNA for the CDR3 is TGTGCCAGCAGCCCACCACTAGCGGAAACGCAGTATTTT. The encoded protein is CASSPPLAETQYF.

This clonotype was found a few times. The V gene is TRBV24-1, the J gene TRBJ2-1; 8 nucleotides align to TRBD2. The trim removed 9 bases at V and 8 bases at J, leaving 8 bases unmatched. CDR1 and CDR2 from the germline V gene are KGHDR and SFDVKD. The CDR3 is 13 amino acids. CDR3 bases: TGTGCCACCGAGGGCGGGGGGTTGTATGAGCAGTTCTTC. It codes for CATEGGGLYEQFF.